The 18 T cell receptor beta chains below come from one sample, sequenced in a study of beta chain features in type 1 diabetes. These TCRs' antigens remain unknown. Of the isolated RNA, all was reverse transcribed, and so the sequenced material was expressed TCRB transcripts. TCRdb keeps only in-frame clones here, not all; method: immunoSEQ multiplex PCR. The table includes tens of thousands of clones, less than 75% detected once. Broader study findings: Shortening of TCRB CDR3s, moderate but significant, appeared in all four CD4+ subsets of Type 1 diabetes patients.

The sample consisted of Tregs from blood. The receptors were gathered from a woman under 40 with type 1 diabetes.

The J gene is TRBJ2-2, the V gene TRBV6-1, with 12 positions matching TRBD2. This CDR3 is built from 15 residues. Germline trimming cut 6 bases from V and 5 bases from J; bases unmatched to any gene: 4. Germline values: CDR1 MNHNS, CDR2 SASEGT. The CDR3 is CASSRLAGDTGELFF. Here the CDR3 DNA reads TGTGCCAGCAGCAGACTAGCGGGAGATACCGGGGAGCTGTTTTTT.

The CDR3 reads CASRPGTGRNEQYF. DNA of the CDR3: TGCGCCAGCCGCCCCGGGACAGGGCGGAACGAGCAGTACTTC. This chain joins TRBV5-1 and TRBJ2-7; 9 nucleotides line up with TRBD1. This CDR3 is built from 14 residues. Trimming at V came to 7 bases and at J to 5 bases, leaving 10 bases not matched to a gene. The germline V gene encodes CDR1 SGHRS and CDR2 YFSETQ. Together with reference TRBV5-1 and TRBJ2-7, the CDR3 gives the full variable domain: KAGVTQTPRYLIKTRGQQVTLSCSPISGHRSVSWYQQTPGQGLQFLFEYFSETQRNKGNFPGRFSGRQFSNSRSEMNVSTLELGDSALYLCASRPGTGRNEQYFGPGTRLTVT.

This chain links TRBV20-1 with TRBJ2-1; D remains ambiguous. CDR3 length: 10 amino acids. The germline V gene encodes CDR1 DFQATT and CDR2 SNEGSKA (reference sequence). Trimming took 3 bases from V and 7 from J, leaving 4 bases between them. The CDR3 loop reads CSARANEQFF. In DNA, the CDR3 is TGCAGTGCTAGGGCTAATGAGCAGTTCTTC.

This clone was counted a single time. The CDR3 bases are TGTGCCAGCAGTGATTTGACCAATAAGTGGAGAGAGACCCAGTACTTC. As protein: CASSDLTNKWRETQYF. The V gene is TRBV5-6, the J gene TRBJ2-5; no clear D gene. The CDR3 contains 16 residues. Germline V gene sequence: CDR1 SGHDT, CDR2 YYEEEE. The V end was cut by 5 bases, the J end by 4 bases, with 21 bases between.

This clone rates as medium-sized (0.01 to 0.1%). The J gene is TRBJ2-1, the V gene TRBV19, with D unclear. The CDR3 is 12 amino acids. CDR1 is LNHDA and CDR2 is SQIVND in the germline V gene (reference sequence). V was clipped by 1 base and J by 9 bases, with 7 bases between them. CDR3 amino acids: CASSIAFGEQFF. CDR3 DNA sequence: TGTGCCAGTAGTATAGCATTCGGTGAGCAGTTCTTC.

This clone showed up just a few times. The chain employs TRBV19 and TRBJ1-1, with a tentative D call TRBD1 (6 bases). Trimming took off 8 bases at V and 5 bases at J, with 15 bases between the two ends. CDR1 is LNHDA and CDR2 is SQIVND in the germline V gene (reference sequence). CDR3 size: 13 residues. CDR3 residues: CASCQGRGTEAFF. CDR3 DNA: TGTGCCAGTTGTCAGGGGCGAGGAACTGAAGCTTTCTTT.

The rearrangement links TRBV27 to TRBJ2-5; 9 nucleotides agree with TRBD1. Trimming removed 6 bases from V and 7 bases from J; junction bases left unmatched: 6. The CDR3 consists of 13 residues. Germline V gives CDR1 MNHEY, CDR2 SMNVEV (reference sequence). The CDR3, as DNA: TGTGCCAGCAGGGGACAGGGTATGGGGACCCAGTACTTC. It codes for CASRGQGMGTQYF.

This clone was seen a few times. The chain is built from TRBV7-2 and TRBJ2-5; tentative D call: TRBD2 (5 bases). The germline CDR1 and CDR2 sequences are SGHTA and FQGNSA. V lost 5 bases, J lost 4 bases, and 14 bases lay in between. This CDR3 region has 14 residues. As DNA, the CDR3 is TGTGCCAGCAGCACCCCGACTAATCCAGAGACCCAGTACTTC. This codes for CASSTPTNPETQYF.

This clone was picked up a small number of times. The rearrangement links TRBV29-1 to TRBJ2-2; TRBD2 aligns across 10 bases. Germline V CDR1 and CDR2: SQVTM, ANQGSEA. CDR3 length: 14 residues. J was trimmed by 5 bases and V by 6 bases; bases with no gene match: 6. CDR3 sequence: CSVRSSGRTGELFF. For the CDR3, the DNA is TGCAGCGTCCGATCTAGCGGGAGAACCGGGGAGCTGTTTTTT.

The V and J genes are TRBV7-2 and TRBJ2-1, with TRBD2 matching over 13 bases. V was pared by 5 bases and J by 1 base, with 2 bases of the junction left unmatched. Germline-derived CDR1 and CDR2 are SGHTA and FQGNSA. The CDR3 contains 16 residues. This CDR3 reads CASSRTSGRSYNEQFF. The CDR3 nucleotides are TGTGCCAGCAGCCGGACTAGCGGGAGATCCTACAATGAGCAGTTCTTC.

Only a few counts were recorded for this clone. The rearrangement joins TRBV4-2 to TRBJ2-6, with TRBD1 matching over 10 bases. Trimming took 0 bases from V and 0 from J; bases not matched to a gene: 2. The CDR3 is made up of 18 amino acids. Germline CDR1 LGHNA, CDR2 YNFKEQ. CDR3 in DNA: TGTGCCAGCAGCCAAGAGGGGACAGGGGTCTCTGGGGCCAACGTCCTGACTTTC. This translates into CASSQEGTGVSGANVLTF.

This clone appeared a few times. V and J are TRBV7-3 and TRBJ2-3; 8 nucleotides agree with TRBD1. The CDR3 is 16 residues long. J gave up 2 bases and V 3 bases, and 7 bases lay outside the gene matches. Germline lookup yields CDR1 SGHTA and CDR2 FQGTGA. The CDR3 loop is CASSFGQGGATDTQYF. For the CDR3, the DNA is TGTGCCAGCAGCTTCGGACAGGGCGGTGCCACAGATACGCAGTATTTT.

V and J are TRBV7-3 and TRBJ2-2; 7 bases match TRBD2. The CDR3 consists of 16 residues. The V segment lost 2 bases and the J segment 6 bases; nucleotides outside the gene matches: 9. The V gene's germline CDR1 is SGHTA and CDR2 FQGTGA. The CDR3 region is CASSLWAGAESGELFF. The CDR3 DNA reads TGTGCCAGCAGCTTATGGGCGGGAGCGGAGTCCGGGGAGCTGTTTTTT.

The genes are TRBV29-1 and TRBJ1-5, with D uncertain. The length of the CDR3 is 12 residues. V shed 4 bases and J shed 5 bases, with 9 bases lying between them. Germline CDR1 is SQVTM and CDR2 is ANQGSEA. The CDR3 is CSVGSGYQPQHF. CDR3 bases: TGCAGCGTTGGTTCGGGATATCAGCCCCAGCATTTT.

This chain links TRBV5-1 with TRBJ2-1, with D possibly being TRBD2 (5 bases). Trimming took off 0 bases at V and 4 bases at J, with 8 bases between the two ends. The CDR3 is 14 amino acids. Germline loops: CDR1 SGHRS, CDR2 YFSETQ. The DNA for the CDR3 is TGCGCCAGCAGCTTGGCCGGGGATTACAATGAGCAGTTCTTC. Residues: CASSLAGDYNEQFF.

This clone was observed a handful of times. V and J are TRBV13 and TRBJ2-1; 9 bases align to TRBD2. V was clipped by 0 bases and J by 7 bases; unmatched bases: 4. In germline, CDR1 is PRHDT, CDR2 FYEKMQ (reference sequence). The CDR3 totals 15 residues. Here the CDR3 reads CASSLGREGINEQFF. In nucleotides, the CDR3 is TGTGCCAGCAGCTTAGGGCGGGAGGGGATAAATGAGCAGTTCTTC.

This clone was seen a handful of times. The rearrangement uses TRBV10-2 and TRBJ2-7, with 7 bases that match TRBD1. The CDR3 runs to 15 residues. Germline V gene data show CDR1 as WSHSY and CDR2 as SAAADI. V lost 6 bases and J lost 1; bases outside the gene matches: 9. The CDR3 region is CASRPPGTDSYEQYF. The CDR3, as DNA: TGCGCCAGCAGGCCCCCCGGGACAGATTCCTACGAGCAGTACTTC.

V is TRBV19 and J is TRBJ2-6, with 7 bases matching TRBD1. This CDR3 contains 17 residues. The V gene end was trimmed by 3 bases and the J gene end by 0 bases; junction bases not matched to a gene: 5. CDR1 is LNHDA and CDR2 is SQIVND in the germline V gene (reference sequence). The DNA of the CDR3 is TGTGCCAGTAGTATGGTGACAGGGATCTCTGGGGCCAACGTCCTGACTTTC. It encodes CASSMVTGISGANVLTF.